This entry lists 32 T cell receptor beta chains sequenced from one sample in a study of neurological immune-mediated disorders. TCRdb ran MiXCR on the 5' RACE reads and lists one entry per CDR3 protein. This table has around 10,000 distinct CDR3 sequences, under 25% appearing once. Sequencing was carried out using CD8+ T cells from blood. These receptors were obtained from a woman aged 55 to 70 with HTLV-1-associated myelopathy (HAM/TSP).

V and J are TRBV7-9 and TRBJ1-6, with 9 bases lining up with TRBD1. The germline gives CDR1 SEHNR, CDR2 FQNEAQ (reference sequence). V shed 5 bases, J shed 7 bases, and the junction held 6 bases outside the gene matches. The length of the CDR3 is 15 residues. CDR3 nucleotides: TGTGCCAGCAGCCCCCGGACAGGGGCGAATTCACCCCTCCACTTT. Its translation is CASSPRTGANSPLHF.

This clonotype counts as medium-sized. The J gene is TRBJ1-2, the V gene TRBV27, with 12 bases identical to TRBD1. Germline V gene data show CDR1 as MNHEY and CDR2 as SMNVEV (reference sequence). This CDR3 contains 14 residues. J was trimmed by 8 bases and V by 6 bases; bases with no gene match: 7. This CDR3 reads CASSGTGGARGYTF. The CDR3 bases are TGTGCCAGCAGCGGGACAGGGGGCGCGAGGGGCTACACCTTC.

This clonotype came up many times. The chain has TRBV5-1 and TRBJ1-6; TRBD1 matches 8 bases. J was trimmed by 9 bases and V by 3 bases; bases with no gene match: 5. This CDR3 has 14 residues. Germline CDR1 is SGHRS and CDR2 is YFSETQ. This CDR3 reads CASSSDRELSPLHF. Written as DNA, the CDR3 is TGCGCCAGCAGCTCGGACAGGGAACTTTCACCCCTCCACTTT.

This clonotype was counted at least ten times. This chain connects TRBV5-1 to TRBJ1-6, with D unclear. Germline-derived CDR1 and CDR2 are SGHRS and YFSETQ. V was clipped by 0 bases and J by 7 bases, with 5 bases between them. This CDR3 contains 13 residues. Here the CDR3 reads CASSLESNSPLHF. CDR3 in DNA: TGCGCCAGCAGCTTGGAATCAAATTCACCCCTCCACTTT.

Many counts were recorded for this clonotype. The genes are TRBV20-1 and TRBJ1-5, with D perhaps matching TRBD1 (6 bases). Trimming removed 0 bases from V and 1 base from J, with 13 bases in between. The CDR3 has 16 residues. Germline V gene data show CDR1 as DFQATT and CDR2 as SNEGSKA (reference sequence). CDR3 DNA sequence: TGCAGTGCTAGAGATCTAGGGGGGGGCAGCAATCAGCCCCAGCATTTT. It specifies CSARDLGGGSNQPQHF.

This clonotype showed up many times. The V and J genes are TRBV7-9 and TRBJ1-2; D is ambiguous. Trimming took off 4 bases at V and 4 bases at J, with 10 bases between the two ends. Germline V gives CDR1 SEHNR, CDR2 FQNEAQ (reference sequence). The CDR3 is made up of 13 amino acids. The CDR3 protein is CASSSSESYGYTF. The CDR3, as DNA: TGTGCCAGCAGCTCCTCCGAGAGCTATGGCTACACCTTC. The full variable domain, rest sourced from reference TRBV7-9 and TRBJ1-2, is DTGVSQNPRHKITKRGQNVTFRCDPISEHNRLYWYRQTLGQGPEFLTYFQNEAQLEKSRLLSDRFSAERPKGSFSTLEIQRTEQGDSAMYLCASSSSESYGYTFGSGTRLTVV.

The rearrangement joins TRBV9 to TRBJ1-2; the D is unclear. Germline V gives CDR1 SGDLS, CDR2 YYNGEE. CDR3 size: 14 residues. The germline V and J ends were trimmed by 0 bases and 7 bases, with 13 bases remaining between them. This CDR3 reads CASSVGVRLFGYTF. Written as DNA, the CDR3 is TGTGCCAGCAGCGTAGGGGTCCGGCTCTTTGGCTACACCTTC.

This clonotype was seen at least ten times. The V gene is TRBV4-2, the J gene TRBJ1-2; D is unresolved. This CDR3 is 12 amino acids long. The ends were cut back, 6 bases at V and 5 bases at J, with 10 bases in the middle. The V gene's germline CDR1 is LGHNA and CDR2 YNFKEQ. CDR3 region: CASRGGKYGYTF. The CDR3 region has the DNA TGTGCCAGCAGAGGAGGGAAGTATGGCTACACCTTC.

In its sample, this clonotype was seen many times. The rearrangement joins TRBV9 to TRBJ1-6; D possibly corresponds to TRBD1 (6 bases). Germline V CDR1 and CDR2: SGDLS, YYNGEE. CDR3 length equals 15 residues. The V gene lost 0 bases and the J gene lost 9 bases, with 13 bases spanning the gap. CDR3 sequence (DNA): TGTGCCAGCAGCGTAGCGACAGGTATTGGTTCACCCCTCCACTTT. It encodes CASSVATGIGSPLHF.

This clonotype was found many times. The chain joins TRBV20-1 to TRBJ2-7; 11 bases map to TRBD1. Germline assignment: CDR1 DFQATT and CDR2 SNEGSKA (reference sequence). CDR3 length: 14 amino acids. Trimming removed 6 bases from V and 7 bases from J; junction bases left unmatched: 11. The CDR3: CSATRTGGGGEQYF. DNA of the CDR3: TGCAGTGCGACGCGGACAGGGGGCGGTGGGGAGCAGTACTTC.

On this clonotype: Because the CDR3's place on the DNA is in doubt, the DNA is left out and the CDR3 is given as listed by TCRdb. V usage is TRBV7-2 and J usage is TRBJ1-1; the DNA was not used to check the table's D call, TRBD1. CDR1 SGHTA and CDR2 FQGNSA come from the germline V gene. A total of 22 residues make up the CDR3, ends included. CDR3 loop: CASSFYICSARVPLTENTETFF.

The chain joins TRBV20-1 to TRBJ1-5; tentatively, D is TRBD1 (5 bases). The CDR3 covers 14 residues. Germline lookup yields CDR1 DFQATT and CDR2 SNEGSKA (reference sequence). V dropped 1 base and J dropped 4 bases, with 11 bases sitting between them. The CDR3 sequence: CSARGLAGNQPQHF. The CDR3 DNA reads TGCAGTGCTAGAGGGTTGGCAGGGAATCAGCCCCAGCATTTT.

This clonotype occurred many times. The chain combines TRBV20-1 with TRBJ2-2, with D maybe TRBD1 (6 bases). The length of the CDR3 is 16 residues. V dropped 6 bases and J dropped 5 bases, with 22 bases sitting between them. Germline V lookup: CDR1 DFQATT, CDR2 SNEGSKA (reference sequence). DNA of the CDR3: TGCAGTGCCCCCGACCCACAGGGAGCCCGAACCGGGGAGCTGTTTTTT. Translating it yields CSAPDPQGARTGELFF.

The sample holds many counts of this clonotype. The genes are TRBV7-2 and TRBJ1-2; TRBD1 aligns across 7 bases. This CDR3 contains 16 residues. After removal of 2 bases from V and 5 bases from J, the junction contained 11 bases not matched to a gene. Germline-derived CDR1 and CDR2 are SGHTA and FQGNSA. The CDR3 DNA follows: TGTGCCAGCAGCTTACGCCCAGGGACAGACCTTTATGGCTACACCTTC. This gives the protein CASSLRPGTDLYGYTF.

The CDR3 DNA is TGCAGTGCCCCCAGGGGGAACACTGAAGCTTTCTTT. Translated, it gives CSAPRGNTEAFF. The rearrangement joins TRBV20-1 to TRBJ1-1; D is possibly TRBD1 (6 bases). V lost 6 bases and J 1 base, leaving 9 bases between the germline ends. From germline, CDR1 is DFQATT and CDR2 SNEGSKA (reference sequence). The length of the CDR3 is 12 residues.

This clonotype showed up many times. The chain carries TRBV7-2 and TRBJ1-2; 7 bases match TRBD1. The V segment lost 9 bases and the J segment 4 bases; nucleotides outside the gene matches: 8. The V gene's germline CDR1 is SGHTA and CDR2 FQGNSA. CDR3 length: 13 residues. The CDR3 loop is CARRQGGGYGYTF. In DNA, the CDR3 is TGTGCCAGACGACAGGGAGGTGGCTATGGCTACACCTTC.

This clonotype came up many times. The V gene is TRBV20-1, the J gene TRBJ2-3, with TRBD1 matching over 9 bases. Trimming at V came to 3 bases and at J to 4 bases, leaving 8 bases not matched to a gene. This CDR3 region has 15 residues. CDR1 and CDR2 from the germline V gene are DFQATT and SNEGSKA (reference sequence). CDR3 residues: CSASTGTGQADTQYF. CDR3 sequence (DNA): TGCAGTGCTAGCACCGGGACAGGGCAGGCAGATACGCAGTATTTT.

The chain uses TRBV20-1 and TRBJ2-2; 13 bases line up with TRBD2. The CDR3 is 15 residues long. Per germline, CDR1 DFQATT and CDR2 SNEGSKA (reference sequence). Germline trimming cut 6 bases from V and 6 bases from J; bases unmatched to any gene: 7. As DNA, the CDR3 is TGCAGTGCCCTTACTAGCGGGAGGGCCCCCGGGGAGCTGTTTTTT. Translated: CSALTSGRAPGELFF.

Ten or more counts support this clonotype. V and J are TRBV5-1 and TRBJ1-1, with D hard to call. Trimming left V 6 bases short and J 8 bases short, with 17 bases between. The germline V gene has CDR1 SGHRS and CDR2 YFSETQ. This CDR3 spans 13 amino acids. In DNA form, the CDR3 reads TGCGCCAGCACCCTGAGTCAGATGACCGAAGCTTTCTTT. Protein product: CASTLSQMTEAFF.

Concerning this clonotype: A clone one base away is much larger, so this may be a read error. The rearrangement uses TRBV21-1 and TRBJ2-7. TRBV21-1 is a pseudogene segment. CDR3 length: 13 amino acids. The CDR3: CASSNSTAYDQYF. The CDR3 coding sequence is TGTGCCAGCAGCAATTCGACCGCCTACGATCAGTACTTC.

The genes are TRBV11-2 and TRBJ1-6; D unresolved. With 3 bases removed from V and 5 bases from J, the gap between germline ends came to 11 bases. Germline CDR1 is SGHAT and CDR2 is FQNNGV. The CDR3 has 15 amino acids. The CDR3 spells CASSFDIQHNSPLHF. CDR3 nucleotides: TGTGCCAGCAGCTTCGACATACAACATAATTCACCCCTCCACTTT.

This clonotype was recorded many times. The genes are TRBV20-1 and TRBJ2-7; 9 nucleotides match TRBD1. The V gene end was trimmed by 5 bases and the J gene end by 4 bases; junction bases not matched to a gene: 3. Germline lookup yields CDR1 DFQATT and CDR2 SNEGSKA (reference sequence). The CDR3 sequence is 12 residues long. The CDR3 DNA reads as TGCAGTGCTGCGACAGGGGGATACGAGCAGTACTTC. Translation: CSAATGGYEQYF.

The V and J genes are TRBV5-1 and TRBJ1-3; D gene uncertain. This CDR3 comprises 14 residues. Trimming stripped 8 bases from V and 2 bases from J, with 14 bases between. Germline-derived CDR1 and CDR2 are SGHRS and YFSETQ. Written as DNA, the CDR3 is TGCGCCAGAACACTCGGACGACCTGGAAACACCATATATTTT. This translates into CARTLGRPGNTIYF.

The table lists this clonotype with many counts. The chain couples TRBV7-8 to TRBJ2-7; 10 bases line up with TRBD2. Trimming cost V 3 bases and J 0 bases; bases outside gene matches: 5. CDR3 length: 16 residues. Per germline, CDR1 SGHVS and CDR2 FQNEAQ. The chain's CDR3 is CASSFHTSGVSYEQYF. The CDR3 DNA sequence: TGTGCCAGCAGCTTCCATACTAGCGGGGTCTCCTACGAGCAGTACTTC.

This clonotype was seen repeatedly, ten times or more. The chain uses TRBV20-1 and TRBJ2-7; 7 bases match TRBD1. V shed 3 bases, J shed 3 bases, and the junction held 11 bases outside the gene matches. Germline V gene sequence: CDR1 DFQATT, CDR2 SNEGSKA (reference sequence). The CDR3 runs to 15 residues. CDR3 nucleotides: TGCAGTGCTAGGCCCCCCCCCAGGGGGATCTACGAGCAGTACTTC. Amino acid sequence: CSARPPPRGIYEQYF.

This clonotype is judged medium-sized (0.01 to 0.1%). The chain links TRBV25-1 to TRBJ1-6; D not certain. V lost 1 base and J lost 0, with 7 bases in between. Germline CDR1 reads MGHDK; CDR2 reads SYGVNS. This CDR3 comprises 16 residues. The CDR3 spells CASSELRDSYNSPLHF. CDR3 bases: TGTGCCAGCAGTGAATTAAGGGACTCCTATAATTCACCCCTCCACTTT. Full variable domain (outside the CDR3, taken from reference TRBV25-1 and TRBJ1-6): EADIYQTPRYLVIGTGKKITLECSQTMGHDKMYWYQQDPGMELHLIHYSYGVNSTEKGDLSSESTVSRIRTEHFPLTLESARPSHTSQYLCASSELRDSYNSPLHFGNGTRLTVT.

This clonotype was picked up many times. V usage is TRBV6-2 or TRBV6-3 and J usage is TRBJ1-2; D might be TRBD1 (6 bases). Trimming cost V 7 bases and J 3 bases, with 15 bases left between them. This CDR3 has 14 residues. Germline V gene data show CDR1 as MNHEY and CDR2 as SVGEGT. CDR3: CASTRDTTDYGYTF. CDR3 in DNA: TGTGCCAGCACTCGGGACACGACGGACTATGGCTACACCTTC.

In its sample, this clonotype was seen once. The rearrangement joins TRBV20-1 to TRBJ2-7; TRBD2 aligns across 7 bases. The CDR3 loop spans 16 amino acids. Germline CDR1 reads DFQATT; CDR2 reads SNEGSKA (reference sequence). Germline trimming cut 0 bases from V and 0 bases from J; bases unmatched to any gene: 8. CDR3 nucleotides: TGCAGTGCTAGAGACTTGCGGGGGACCAGCTCCTACGAGCAGTACTTC. Translation gives CSARDLRGTSSYEQYF.

This clonotype was found many times. This chain connects TRBV20-1 to TRBJ2-7; the match to TRBD2 covers 9 bases. The CDR3 extends over 15 amino acids. CDR1 and CDR2 from the germline V gene are DFQATT and SNEGSKA (reference sequence). The V gene end was trimmed by 7 bases and the J gene end by 2 bases; junction bases not matched to a gene: 12. The CDR3 sequence is CSVPRGTSRTYEQYF. For the CDR3, the DNA is TGCAGTGTTCCTCGAGGGACTAGCCGAACCTACGAGCAGTACTTC.

The rearrangement links TRBV5-1 to TRBJ2-3; 12 nucleotides match TRBD1. The length of the CDR3 is 20 residues. Germline V CDR1 and CDR2: SGHRS, YFSETQ. The junction had 18 bases not matched to a gene; V was cut back by 2 bases and J by 5 bases. CDR3 protein: CASSFMPGQGARTSLDTQYF. The CDR3 DNA reads as TGCGCCAGCAGCTTTATGCCGGGACAGGGGGCGCGGACCTCACTAGATACGCAGTATTTT.

This clonotype was seen many times. The genes are TRBV6-6 and TRBJ1-4; the D is unclear. Germline V gene sequence: CDR1 MNHNY, CDR2 SVGAGI (reference sequence). The CDR3 consists of 15 residues. Between the trimmed V and J ends, which lost 2 bases and 6 bases, there was a span of 13 bases. This CDR3 is CASSYVRHQDEKLFF. The CDR3, as DNA: TGTGCCAGCAGTTACGTGCGGCATCAGGATGAAAAACTGTTTTTT.

The sample holds many counts of this clonotype. The chain uses TRBV20-1 and TRBJ1-1, with no clear D. Germline CDR1 and CDR2: DFQATT and SNEGSKA (reference sequence). Deletions cut 3 bases from V and 0 bases from J, with 8 bases between. CDR3 size: 13 residues. This chain's CDR3 is CSASGPMNTEAFF. The CDR3 coding sequence is TGCAGTGCTAGTGGTCCTATGAACACTGAAGCTTTCTTT.